This entry is about one T cell receptor beta chain. The antigen remains unidentified. The data were taken from a study of T cells expressing NK-cell markers. Study-wide context: In sorted CD3+CD56+NKG2C+, CD3+CD56+NKG2C- and CD3+CD56-NKG2C+ T cells, TCR beta repertoires were obtained. Just one sequenced donor of eight was HCMV-seronegative, while seven were seropositive.

CDR3 length: 14 residues. Germline loops: CDR1 LNHDA, CDR2 SQIVND (reference sequence). Study-wide points: NKG2C+ dominant clonotypes from several donors made up about 1.0-7.5% of CD8+ T cells. The CD3+CD56-NKG2C+ fraction of a handful of donors was likewise dominated by these clonotypes.

No DNA is given; TCRdb re-called the 5' RACE reads and lists each CDR3 protein once. Found here are over 150,000 distinct CDR3 sequences; the top ten clones hold around 20%. The V and J genes are TRBV19 and TRBJ2-1; with no DNA, the TCRdb D assignment of TRBD2 cannot be verified. The TCR comes from a man aged 18-70 years in good health. Material for sequencing was blood T cells: a sorted CD56 or NKG2C T cell subset, CD4+ or CD8+ T cells, or bulk PBMC T cells (not recorded which). The CDR3 loop reads CASSSDFSYNEQFF.